One sample yielded the 15 T cell receptor beta chains listed below, sequenced in a study of patients and donors after allogeneic stem cell transplantation. TCRdb ran MiXCR on the RT-PCR reads and lists one entry per CDR3 protein. Among several thousand distinct CDR3 sequences listed, roughly 24% were seen once. The specimen was blood, either unsorted or a sorted T cell fraction (not recorded which). The receptor source for this set is a human donor who was either an allogeneic HSCT recipient or a stem cell or donor lymphocyte infusion donor (not recorded which). It is not recorded whose cells these are; they may come from a transplant donor.

This rearrangement joins TRBV29-1 to TRBJ2-5; the D gene is possibly TRBD1 (6 bases). The germline V gene has CDR1 SQVTM and CDR2 ANQGSEA. V was pared by 7 bases and J by 5 bases, with 17 bases between. This CDR3 contains 13 residues. CDR3 in amino acids: CSADPGVGETQYF. DNA for the CDR3: TGCAGCGCTGACCCAGGGGTGGGGGAGACCCAGTACTTC.

By sample share, this clonotype is medium-sized (0.01 to 0.1%). V is TRBV5-4 and J is TRBJ2-3; D is perhaps TRBD1 (6 bases). V lost 5 bases to trimming and J lost 0 bases, with 13 bases between them. In germline, CDR1 is SGHNT, CDR2 YYREEE (reference sequence). The CDR3 spans 15 residues. CDR3 bases: TGTGCCAGCAGACGAAGAGGGGGTAGCACAGATACGCAGTATTTT. This codes for CASRRRGGSTDTQYF.

The chain is built from TRBV5-1 and TRBJ2-3; 7 nucleotides agree with TRBD2. This CDR3 region has 15 residues. CDR1 is SGHRS, CDR2 YFSETQ, per germline. The V segment lost 0 bases and the J segment 3 bases; nucleotides outside the gene matches: 4. CDR3 sequence: CASSLGLAATDTQYF. The CDR3 bases are TGCGCCAGCAGCTTGGGGCTAGCGGCGACAGATACGCAGTATTTT.

This clonotype was recorded a few times. This chain connects TRBV7-2 to TRBJ2-1, with 7 bases lining up with TRBD1. Germline assignment: CDR1 SGHTA and CDR2 FQGNSA. This CDR3 spans 14 amino acids. V dropped 5 bases and J dropped 3; count of bases not matched to a gene: 4. The CDR3 nucleotides are TGTGCCAGCAGCCCAGGGGGAAGCTACAATGAGCAGTTCTTC. Its protein is CASSPGGSYNEQFF.

By share, this clonotype counts as medium-sized. J is TRBJ2-7 and V is TRBV5-1; tentatively, D is TRBD2 (5 bases). The CDR3 contains 14 residues. V was trimmed by 3 bases and J by 4 bases, leaving 14 bases between them. The germline gives CDR1 SGHRS, CDR2 YFSETQ. In nucleotides, the CDR3 is TGCGCCAGCAGCTCCCGGACTCAGCTATACGAGCAGTACTTC. Its protein is CASSSRTQLYEQYF.

The chain combines TRBV18 with TRBJ2-7, with a weak D call TRBD1 (6 bases). The V gene's germline CDR1 is KGHSH and CDR2 LQKENI. The V end lost 6 bases, the J end lost 5 bases, and 11 bases lay between the germline ends. The CDR3 is 12 amino acids. The CDR3 DNA reads TGTGCCAGCTCGACAGGTCCCGACGAGCAGTACTTC. Its protein product is CASSTGPDEQYF. The whole variable domain, remainder taken from reference TRBV18 and TRBJ2-7, is NAGVMQNPRHLVRRRGQEARLRCSPMKGHSHVYWYRQLPEEGLKFMVYLQKENIIDESGMPKERFSAEFPKEGPSILRIQQVVRGDSAAYFCASSTGPDEQYFGPGTRLTVT.

This chain links TRBV6-1 with TRBJ2-7, with 7 positions matching TRBD1. CDR1 MNHNS and CDR2 SASEGT come from the germline V gene. V lost 5 bases to trimming and J lost 4 bases; unmatched junction nucleotides: 14. This CDR3 region has 16 residues. The CDR3 spells CASSQGQGVPPYEQYF. The CDR3 DNA reads TGTGCCAGCAGTCAGGGCCAGGGGGTACCTCCGTACGAGCAGTACTTC.

The chain carries TRBV30 and TRBJ2-1, with 7 bases identical to TRBD2. V trimming: 2 bases; J trimming: 11 bases; junction bases outside the gene matches: 15. This CDR3 is 15 amino acids long. The germline gives CDR1 GTSNPN, CDR2 SVGIG (reference sequence). This chain's CDR3 is CAWSSTRGETLKQFF. The CDR3 DNA reads as TGTGCCTGGAGTTCTACCCGGGGGGAGACCTTGAAGCAGTTCTTC.

This chain connects TRBV20-1 to TRBJ1-6; D possibly corresponds to TRBD1 (6 bases). Germline CDR1 reads DFQATT; CDR2 reads SNEGSKA (reference sequence). Trimming removed 6 bases from V and 8 bases from J, with 17 bases in between. The CDR3 runs to 14 residues. The CDR3 DNA reads TGCAGTGCCCAACGGACTTCAGGGGATTCACCCCTCCACTTT. This encodes CSAQRTSGDSPLHF.

This clonotype was picked up a small number of times. The chain is built from TRBV6-5 and TRBJ2-7, with D possibly being TRBD1 or TRBD2 (5 bases each). The V and J ends lost 2 bases and 2 bases respectively, with 7 bases between them. The CDR3 length is 13 residues. Per the germline V gene, CDR1 is MNHEY and CDR2 is SVGAGI. The CDR3 nucleotides read TGTGCCAGCAGTTACGGGGGTCCCTACGAGCAGTACTTC. Its translation is CASSYGGPYEQYF.

V usage is TRBV5-1 and J usage is TRBJ1-3, with a tentative D call TRBD1 (5 bases). CDR3 length: 15 amino acids. Germline V CDR1 and CDR2: SGHRS, YFSETQ. V was clipped by 2 bases and J by 1 base, with 10 bases between them. DNA for the CDR3: TGCGCCAGCAGCTTTGTTGCAGGGTCTGGAAACACCATATATTTT. Translating gives CASSFVAGSGNTIYF.

By frequency in the sample, this clonotype is medium-sized. The J gene is TRBJ2-1, the V gene TRBV7-6, with 11 bases matching TRBD2. The V and J ends lost 0 bases and 9 bases, in that order; junction bases with no gene match: 7. The CDR3 totals 16 residues. Germline-derived CDR1 and CDR2 are SGHVS and FNYEAQ. DNA of the CDR3: TGTGCCAGCAGCTTAGCGACTAGCGGGATTGGAGGTGAGCAGTTCTTC. This codes for CASSLATSGIGGEQFF.

This clonotype was detected only a few times. The V call is TRBV7-2, the J call TRBJ2-5; 7 bases are a match to TRBD2. The CDR3 has 14 amino acids. CDR1 is SGHTA and CDR2 is FQGNSA in the germline V gene. V lost 4 bases, J lost 0 bases, and 2 bases stayed unmatched. The chain's CDR3 is CASSSGLHQETQYF. The CDR3 coding sequence is TGTGCCAGCAGCTCGGGACTACACCAAGAGACCCAGTACTTC. Full variable domain (outside the CDR3, taken from reference TRBV7-2 and TRBJ2-5): GAGVSQSPSNKVTEKGKDVELRCDPISGHTALYWYRQSLGQGLEFLIYFQGNSAPDKSGLPSDRFSAERTGGSVSTLTIQRTQQEDSAVYLCASSSGLHQETQYFGPGTRLLVL.

This clonotype appeared a few times. The chain is built from TRBV11-2 and TRBJ2-5; D is undetermined. Germline V gene data show CDR1 as SGHAT and CDR2 as FQNNGV. The length of the CDR3 is 16 residues. V was clipped by 5 bases and J by 0 bases, with 16 bases between them. CDR3 amino acids: CASSPPTPGNQETQYF. Here the CDR3 DNA reads TGTGCCAGCAGCCCTCCTACACCGGGCAACCAAGAGACCCAGTACTTC.

CDR3: CAISQGLSYNEQFF. CDR3 DNA sequence: TGTGCCATCAGTCAGGGGTTGTCCTACAATGAGCAGTTCTTC. The chain joins TRBV10-3 to TRBJ2-1, with D maybe TRBD1 (6 bases). V dropped 5 bases and J dropped 1 base, with 9 bases sitting between them. The CDR3 sequence is 14 residues long. Germline V gene data show CDR1 as ENHRY and CDR2 as SYGVKD.